Shown below are 5 T cell receptor beta chains from a single sample sequenced in a study of blood T cell repertoires in COVID-19. The repertoire was sequenced with immunoSEQ multiplex PCR; TCRdb's copy has only in-frame clones and lacks some. The table has 150,000 to 200,000 clones, around nine tenths seen once; the top ten hold approximately 0.88%. Source material: peripheral blood. Receptors were obtained from a woman aged 18-30 years who had recovered from COVID-19.

This chain uses TRBV9 with TRBJ2-5, with D possibly TRBD2 on 6 matching bases. The V gene's germline CDR1 is SGDLS and CDR2 YYNGEE. There are 14 residues in the CDR3. The germline V and J ends were trimmed by 4 bases and 1 base, with 11 bases remaining between them. The CDR3 nucleotides read TGTGCCAGCAGCCGGGACTGGGGCCAAGAGACCCAGTACTTC. Amino acids: CASSRDWGQETQYF.

This chain joins TRBV2 and TRBJ1-4; no definite D call. Germline V gene sequence: CDR1 SNHLY, CDR2 FYNNEI. The length of the CDR3 is 14 residues. V was shortened by 8 bases and J by 0 bases, with 10 bases between the two germline ends. This CDR3 reads CASGQTPTNEKLFF. In nucleotides, the CDR3 is TGTGCCAGCGGCCAGACACCAACTAATGAAAAACTGTTTTTT. Full variable domain (remainder filled in from reference TRBV2 and TRBJ1-4): EPEVTQTPSHQVTQMGQEVILRCVPISNHLYFYWYRQILGQKVEFLVSFYNNEISEKSEIFDDQFSVERPDGSNFTLKIRSTKLEDSAMYFCASGQTPTNEKLFFGSGTQLSVL.

J is TRBJ2-3 and V is TRBV18; possible D gene TRBD1, 6 bases. V lost 0 bases and J lost 3, with 13 bases in between. Germline lookup yields CDR1 KGHSH and CDR2 LQKENI. The CDR3 length is 16 residues. CDR3: CASSPPRRQGTDTQYF. CDR3 in DNA: TGTGCCAGCTCACCACCGAGGCGCCAGGGGACAGATACGCAGTATTTT.

The chain couples TRBV10-3 to TRBJ2-5; D perhaps matches TRBD2 (5 bases). V was pared by 4 bases and J by 1 base, with 19 bases between. The germline gives CDR1 ENHRY, CDR2 SYGVKD. The CDR3 consists of 17 residues. The CDR3 DNA is TGTGCCATCAGTGCAGAGGGTGCGCGGTCAACCCAAGAGACCCAGTACTTC. Translation gives CAISAEGARSTQETQYF.

This chain connects TRBV25-1 to TRBJ2-5, with D perhaps matching TRBD1 (6 bases). Trimming shortened V by 3 bases and J by 2 bases, and 10 bases separated the two germline ends. This CDR3 is built from 14 residues. Germline assignment: CDR1 MGHDK and CDR2 SYGVNS. The CDR3 DNA reads TGTGCCAGCAGTGACCCGGGACAACAAGAGACCCAGTACTTC. Its translation is CASSDPGQQETQYF.